Given below is one T cell receptor (beta chain) in context. Its antigen is currently unknown. The primer mix had 60 Vbeta and 13 Jbeta primers. The protocol was immunoSEQ multiplex PCR, while the TCRdb copy is restricted to in-frame clones and leaves out a portion. The sample includes 100,000 to 150,000 clones, 65% to 75% of them seen just once. These data are taken from a study of cytomegalovirus exposure and HLA in healthy donors. Study-level findings and limits: For most subjects, TCR beta sequences were reported to predict HLA-A and HLA-B alleles with accuracy.

Germline V lookup: CDR1 SGHTA, CDR2 FQGNSA. This CDR3 contains 21 residues. V gave up 0 bases and J gave up 0 bases; unmatched junction bases: 12. The clonotype originates from a man aged 35-49 years in good health and CMV-seropositive. The chain employs TRBV7-2 and TRBJ2-1; 12 bases match TRBD2. Sequences were obtained from PBMCs. The CDR3 DNA is TGTGCCAGCAGCTTAGCGTTGTCTAGCGGGAGGGCCTTCCTCTCCTACAATGAGCAGTTCTTC. This sequence encodes CASSLALSSGRAFLSYNEQFF.